These 30 T cell receptor beta chains were sequenced from one sample in a study of siplizumab effects on memory and regulatory T cells. The table came from immunoSEQ multiplex PCR; TCRdb's copy has only in-frame clones and leaves some out. The sample lists around 110,000 clones, roughly 94% occurring once. The sequenced material came from non-Treg CD4+ T cells sorted from blood. These receptors all stem from a human donor in good health.

The chain is built from TRBV7-2 and TRBJ2-3; D not resolved. V was pared by 4 bases and J by 1 base, with 15 bases between. The germline V gene encodes CDR1 SGHTA and CDR2 FQGNSA. The CDR3 covers 16 residues. The CDR3 coding sequence is TGTGCCAGCAGCTATCAAAGTTGGCCCCGCACAGATACGCAGTATTTT. Translated: CASSYQSWPRTDTQYF. Full variable domain (rest looked up from reference TRBV7-2 and TRBJ2-3): GAGVSQSPSNKVTEKGKDVELRCDPISGHTALYWYRQSLGQGLEFLIYFQGNSAPDKSGLPSDRFSAERTGGSVSTLTIQRTQQEDSAVYLCASSYQSWPRTDTQYFGPGTRLTVL.

The chain joins TRBV15 to TRBJ1-1; 7 bases line up with TRBD1. The germline V gene has CDR1 LNHNV and CDR2 YYDKDF (reference sequence). CDR3 length: 14 residues. The V gene end was trimmed by 3 bases and the J gene end by 4 bases; junction bases not matched to a gene: 5. The CDR3 is CATSREGGGTEAFF. The CDR3 nucleotides read TGTGCCACCAGCAGGGAAGGGGGCGGCACTGAAGCTTTCTTT.

This chain uses TRBV18 with TRBJ2-7; D might be TRBD1 (5 bases). CDR1 and CDR2 from the germline V gene are KGHSH and LQKENI. The CDR3 spans 16 residues. The ends were cut back, 0 bases at V and 0 bases at J, with 12 bases in the middle. The CDR3 here is CASSPPLTVSSYEQYF. DNA for the CDR3: TGTGCCAGCTCACCACCGCTGACAGTGAGCTCCTACGAGCAGTACTTC.

The chain has TRBV19 and TRBJ2-7; possible D gene TRBD2, 6 bases. This CDR3 region has 15 residues. The V end was cut by 0 bases, the J end by 2 bases, with 11 bases between. Per the germline V gene, CDR1 is LNHDA and CDR2 is SQIVND (reference sequence). For the CDR3, the DNA is TGTGCCAGTAGTATAGAGGAGGGGATGACCTACGAGCAGTACTTC. It encodes CASSIEEGMTYEQYF.

The chain combines TRBV28 with TRBJ2-3; 9 bases align to TRBD1. CDR1 is MDHEN and CDR2 is SYDVKM in the germline V gene. The length of the CDR3 is 14 residues. The junction had 2 bases not matched to a gene; V was cut back by 4 bases and J by 3 bases. CDR3 DNA sequence: TGTGCCAGCAGTTCGGACAGGGGTACAGATACGCAGTATTTT. This encodes CASSSDRGTDTQYF. Using reference TRBV28 and TRBJ2-3 for the parts outside the CDR3, the full variable domain is DVKVTQSSRYLVKRTGEKVFLECVQDMDHENMFWYRQDPGLGLRLIYFSYDVKMKEKGDIPEGYSVSREKKERFSLILESASTNQTSMYLCASSSDRGTDTQYFGPGTRLTVL.

The chain employs TRBV9 and TRBJ1-2; 7 bases line up with TRBD1. This CDR3 comprises 18 residues. The V gene's germline CDR1 is SGDLS and CDR2 YYNGEE. V trimming: 0 bases; J trimming: 1 base; junction bases outside the gene matches: 12. The CDR3 bases are TGTGCCAGCAGCGTAGGATCAATACGACAGGGAAGTAACTATGGCTACACCTTC. Amino acids: CASSVGSIRQGSNYGYTF. The whole variable domain, filled in from reference TRBV9 and TRBJ1-2, reads DSGVTQTPKHLITATGQRVTLRCSPRSGDLSVYWYQQSLDQGLQFLIQYYNGEERAKGNILERFSAQQFPDLHSELNLSSLELGDSALYFCASSVGSIRQGSNYGYTFGSGTRLTVV.

The V and J genes are TRBV10-3 and TRBJ1-6; no firm D call. From germline, CDR1 is ENHRY and CDR2 SYGVKD. CDR3 size: 11 residues. Trimming left V 2 bases short and J 9 bases short, with 2 bases between. CDR3 sequence reads: CAISEPSPLHF. The CDR3, as DNA: TGTGCCATCAGTGAGCCTTCACCCCTCCACTTT.

The chain combines TRBV5-1 with TRBJ2-1; 15 positions match TRBD2. CDR3 length equals 15 residues. The germline gives CDR1 SGHRS, CDR2 YFSETQ. The ends lost 4 bases at V and 9 bases at J; junction bases unmatched: 5. CDR3 nucleotide sequence: TGCGCCAGCAGCAAGGGACTAGCGGGAGGCGGTGAGCAGTTCTTC. Its protein product is CASSKGLAGGGEQFF.

In this sample, this clone turned up once. The chain has TRBV9 and TRBJ2-1, with D uncertain. Trimming stripped 2 bases from V and 0 bases from J, with 12 bases between. CDR1 and CDR2 (germline): SGDLS, YYNGEE. The length of the CDR3 is 16 residues. The CDR3 DNA reads TGTGCCAGCAGCGTCCGAGGCCCCAGCTCCTACAATGAGCAGTTCTTC. Translating gives CASSVRGPSSYNEQFF.

The chain uses TRBV6-6 and TRBJ2-1, with a possible D match to TRBD1 (5 bases). V lost 5 bases, J lost 4 bases, and 9 bases lay in between. Germline V lookup: CDR1 MNHNY, CDR2 SVGAGI (reference sequence). This CDR3 is built from 13 residues. CDR3 residues: CASSQGAYNEQFF. DNA for the CDR3: TGTGCCAGCAGTCAAGGGGCTTACAATGAGCAGTTCTTC.

V and J are TRBV7-9 and TRBJ2-7; 8 bases are a match to TRBD2. CDR1 and CDR2 (germline): SEHNR, FQNEAQ (reference sequence). CDR3 length equals 12 residues. Trimming at V came to 8 bases and at J to 4 bases, leaving 4 bases not matched to a gene. The CDR3 protein is CASGAGGYEQYF. CDR3 bases: TGTGCCAGCGGGGCGGGAGGTTACGAGCAGTACTTC.

The chain employs TRBV6-5 and TRBJ1-2, with a tentative D call TRBD1 (5 bases). Germline V CDR1 and CDR2: MNHEY, SVGAGI. The CDR3 runs 13 residues. V gave up 8 bases and J gave up 6 bases, with 16 bases separating them. CDR3 coding DNA: TGTGCCAGCCGCCGGGGGAGGGAGAATGGCTACACCTTC. Translating gives CASRRGRENGYTF.

The chain couples TRBV4-1 to TRBJ2-7; TRBD2 aligns across 13 bases. Germline CDR1 and CDR2: MGHRA and YSYEKL. There are 16 residues in the CDR3. V was pared by 4 bases and J by 7 bases, with 10 bases of the junction left unmatched. The DNA of the CDR3 is TGCGCCAGCAGCCCTAGGACTAGCGGGAGCATCTCTGAGCAGTACTTC. This encodes CASSPRTSGSISEQYF.

The gene calls are TRBV18 and TRBJ2-1; TRBD2 agrees at 9 bases. V was clipped by 3 bases and J by 4 bases; unmatched bases: 4. The CDR3 is made up of 15 amino acids. Germline V lookup: CDR1 KGHSH, CDR2 LQKENI. The CDR3 DNA reads as TGTGCCAGCTCACCTTTGACTAGCGGTTACAATGAGCAGTTCTTC. Encoded protein: CASSPLTSGYNEQFF. Variable domain in full (rest from reference TRBV18 and TRBJ2-1): NAGVMQNPRHLVRRRGQEARLRCSPMKGHSHVYWYRQLPEEGLKFMVYLQKENIIDESGMPKERFSAEFPKEGPSILRIQQVVRGDSAAYFCASSPLTSGYNEQFFGPGTRLTVL.

This chain joins TRBV21-1 and TRBJ1-2; the table gives TRBD1 as D, unverified against the DNA. TRBV21-1 is deemed a pseudogene. The CDR3 totals 19 residues. CDR3 amino acids: CASSKAGGQGAYRNYGYTF. The CDR3 DNA follows: TGTGCCAGCAGCAAAGCAGGCGGGCAGGGGGCTTATCGGAACTATGGCTACACCTTC.

Details on this clone: Other DNA sequences in the same sample also yield this CDR3. The CDR3 DNA is TGTGCCACCCCCTCAAACTCAGGGAAGGATACGCAGTATTTT. It specifies CATPSNSGKDTQYF. V usage is TRBV5-4 and J usage is TRBJ2-3; D possibly corresponds to TRBD1 (5 bases). Per the germline V gene, CDR1 is SGHNT and CDR2 is YYREEE (reference sequence). Trimming pared 9 bases from V and 6 bases from J, leaving 20 bases between. The CDR3 is 14 amino acids.

The J gene is TRBJ2-1, the V gene TRBV7-6; D uncertain. The CDR3 length is 15 residues. Trimming pared 1 base from V and 2 bases from J, leaving 9 bases between. Germline V gene data show CDR1 as SGHVS and CDR2 as FNYEAQ. This chain's CDR3 is CASSLESYTYNEQFF. DNA of the CDR3: TGTGCCAGCAGCTTAGAGTCCTACACCTACAATGAGCAGTTCTTC.

V and J are TRBV11-1 and TRBJ2-5; the D is unclear. Germline V gene data show CDR1 as SGHAT and CDR2 as FQDESV (reference sequence). V lost 1 base to trimming and J lost 5 bases, with 11 bases between them. The CDR3 extends over 14 amino acids. The CDR3 sequence is CASSLERRRETQYF. The CDR3 nucleotides are TGTGCCAGCAGCTTAGAGCGTCGGCGGGAGACCCAGTACTTC.

In this sample, this clone turned up once. This chain connects TRBV5-1 to TRBJ1-6; D may be TRBD1 (5 bases). Trimming took 1 base from V and 6 from J, leaving 14 bases between them. Germline loops: CDR1 SGHRS, CDR2 YFSETQ. CDR3 length: 16 amino acids. Here the CDR3 DNA reads TGCGCCAGCAGCTTGAGAGGGGCAGGTGGTAATTCACCCCTCCACTTT. It translates to CASSLRGAGGNSPLHF.

This sequence joins TRBV6-5 and TRBJ1-2; 7 nucleotides line up with TRBD1. This CDR3 comprises 15 residues. V trimming: 1 base; J trimming: 2 bases; junction bases outside the gene matches: 4. Germline V gene lookup returns CDR1 MNHEY and CDR2 SVGAGI. DNA of the CDR3: TGTGCCAGCAGTTACTACGCAGGGGGAAACTATGGCTACACCTTC. It specifies CASSYYAGGNYGYTF.

V is TRBV6-6 and J is TRBJ1-3; possibly TRBD1 for D (5 bases). This CDR3 has 14 amino acids. The V end was cut by 4 bases, the J end by 4 bases, with 11 bases between. Germline V gives CDR1 MNHNY, CDR2 SVGAGI (reference sequence). CDR3 sequence reads: CASSSTGHGNTIYF. CDR3 nucleotide sequence: TGTGCCAGCAGTTCCACAGGACACGGAAACACCATATATTTT.

The chain combines TRBV25-1 with TRBJ2-1, with TRBD2 matching 10 bases. V gave up 8 bases and J gave up 6 bases; unmatched junction bases: 7. This CDR3 region has 14 residues. Germline V gene lookup returns CDR1 MGHDK and CDR2 SYGVNS. In DNA form, the CDR3 reads TGTGCCAGCGGTCTAGCGGGGGTAGTCAATGAGCAGTTCTTC. Translated: CASGLAGVVNEQFF.

This chain joins TRBV6-1 and TRBJ1-2; D gene unclear. V lost 5 bases and J lost 5, with 15 bases in between. CDR1 and CDR2 (germline): MNHNS, SASEGT. This CDR3 region has 14 residues. CDR3 residues: CASSLSGVGYGYTF. The CDR3 nucleotides read TGTGCCAGCAGTTTATCTGGGGTGGGGTATGGCTACACCTTC.

The chain carries TRBV25-1 and TRBJ2-3; TRBD1 might be the D (5 bases). Germline CDR1 reads MGHDK; CDR2 reads SYGVNS. This CDR3 is 15 amino acids long. The V gene lost 2 bases and the J gene lost 2 bases, with 11 bases spanning the gap. The CDR3 loop is CASSEPQANTDTQYF. The CDR3 nucleotides read TGTGCCAGCAGTGAACCACAGGCAAACACAGATACGCAGTATTTT.

This chain connects TRBV18 to TRBJ2-7; D remains unclear. Germline V gene lookup returns CDR1 KGHSH and CDR2 LQKENI. The V end lost 0 bases, the J end lost 2 bases, and 8 bases lay between the germline ends. The CDR3 totals 14 residues. For the CDR3, the DNA is TGTGCCAGCTCACCACCACAGCCAACCTACGAGCAGTACTTC. Translating it yields CASSPPQPTYEQYF.

The V and J genes are TRBV2 and TRBJ1-1; D is unclear. Germline-derived CDR1 and CDR2 are SNHLY and FYNNEI. V dropped 7 bases and J dropped 7 bases, with 10 bases sitting between them. The CDR3 covers 11 residues. The CDR3 DNA is TGTGCCAGCAAGTTGGAGCTTGAAGCTTTCTTT. This encodes CASKLELEAFF. The whole variable domain, filled in from reference TRBV2 and TRBJ1-1, reads EPEVTQTPSHQVTQMGQEVILRCVPISNHLYFYWYRQILGQKVEFLVSFYNNEISEKSEIFDDQFSVERPDGSNFTLKIRSTKLEDSAMYFCASKLELEAFFGQGTRLTVV.

The J gene is TRBJ2-5, the V gene TRBV5-1; 11 nucleotides agree with TRBD2. In germline, CDR1 is SGHRS, CDR2 YFSETQ. V shed 0 bases and J 3 bases; nucleotides not matched to a gene: 4. The CDR3 length is 16 residues. The CDR3 spells CASSLGGTSGKETQYF. The CDR3 DNA is TGCGCCAGCAGCTTGGGGGGGACTAGCGGAAAAGAGACCCAGTACTTC. Full variable domain (missing parts from reference TRBV5-1 and TRBJ2-5): KAGVTQTPRYLIKTRGQQVTLSCSPISGHRSVSWYQQTPGQGLQFLFEYFSETQRNKGNFPGRFSGRQFSNSRSEMNVSTLELGDSALYLCASSLGGTSGKETQYFGPGTRLLVL.

The genes are TRBV5-1 and TRBJ1-2, with TRBD1 matching 8 bases. Germline trimming cut 4 bases from V and 5 bases from J; bases unmatched to any gene: 10. The length of the CDR3 is 15 residues. Germline V gene lookup returns CDR1 SGHRS and CDR2 YFSETQ. CDR3 coding DNA: TGCGCCAGCAGCCGTACAGGGGGTACCGCTTATGGCTACACCTTC. This gives the protein CASSRTGGTAYGYTF. Supplemented by reference TRBV5-1 and TRBJ1-2, the full variable domain reads KAGVTQTPRYLIKTRGQQVTLSCSPISGHRSVSWYQQTPGQGLQFLFEYFSETQRNKGNFPGRFSGRQFSNSRSEMNVSTLELGDSALYLCASSRTGGTAYGYTFGSGTRLTVV.

This clone was seen once. The genes are TRBV7-9 and TRBJ1-6; a weak D match, TRBD1 (5 bases). CDR1 is SEHNR, CDR2 FQNEAQ, per germline (reference sequence). The ends were cut back, 5 bases at V and 9 bases at J, with 14 bases in the middle. The CDR3 covers 14 residues. The CDR3, as DNA: TGTGCCAGCAGCCTAAACCAGGGTAGTTCACCCCTCCACTTT. Protein: CASSLNQGSSPLHF.

The chain joins TRBV5-6 to TRBJ2-5, with TRBD1 matching 8 bases. The germline V gene has CDR1 SGHDT and CDR2 YYEEEE. The V segment lost 6 bases and the J segment 5 bases; nucleotides outside the gene matches: 9. CDR3 length: 14 amino acids. The chain's CDR3 is CASTGGAGVETQYF. CDR3 nucleotides: TGTGCCAGCACAGGGGGCGCAGGGGTTGAGACCCAGTACTTC.